This T cell receptor (beta chain) appears in the sequencing data of a study of regulatory T cells in long-lasting Graves disease (dated by TCRdb to the early 2020s). About the study as a whole: Newly diagnosed Graves' disease patients had taken antithyroid drugs for less than 3 months. A total of around 35 samples were covered by TCR sequencing, comprising some 13 persistent and about 20 newly diagnosed Graves' disease patients. Peripheral blood TCR sequencing and RNA sequencing compared persistent Graves' disease patients with newly diagnosed Graves' disease patients. The study was conducted in China and was registered as a clinical trial. Summary of the overall study and its limitations: Patients with persistent disease shared more public clonotypes (about 3,000) than newly diagnosed patients did (about 1,000). Compared with newly diagnosed patients, patients with persistent Graves' disease had lower TCR Shannon entropy and fewer highly expanded clones, which suggests clonal expansion. Sequencing and analysis were restricted to the TCR beta chain. TRBV28, TRBJ1-2 and TRBJ2-5 were preferentially used in persistent disease, while TRBV20-1 and TRBJ2-1 were favored in newly diagnosed disease. Only peripheral blood was studied, because thyroid tissue, the primary lesion, was inaccessible. The authors acknowledged the small sample size as a limitation that may reduce accuracy.

Read against the paper, the sample's time point label means: newly diagnosed GD, antithyroid drugs for less than 3 months. RNA was extracted from PBMCs in TRIzol for both TCR sequencing and RNA sequencing. The diagnosis of Graves' disease followed American Thyroid Association guidelines. Patients were recruited from an endocrinology department in Xi'an, China. Each patient gave about 9.1 milliliters of peripheral blood, collected in an EDTA anticoagulant tube. Ficoll Paque Plus density gradient separation was used to isolate PBMCs, and no further T cell sorting was performed. An Agilent 2100 Bioanalyzer and agarose gel were used to check RNA quality, and a NanoDrop 2000 was used to measure RNA concentration. In the germline V gene, CDR1 corresponds to MDHEN and CDR2 to SYDVKM. The CDR3 measures 15 amino acids from cysteine to phenylalanine. The sequence is cut down to CDR3 DNA, 45 bases in frame from base 1. Trimming takes 2 bases from V and 2 bases from J, and the germline ends sit 10 bases apart.

This clonotype has ten or more counts. This receptor's antigen is unknown. Within one base of it there is no much larger clone, and no base qualities were kept. The library was made by multiplex PCR. The instrument was an Illumina HiSeq 4000. To build TCR beta libraries, CDR3 regions were amplified by Arm-PCR using iRepertoire HTBI primers. Gel purification was performed on PCR products prior to sequencing. In the authors' own workflow: Across samples, approximately 68 TRBV and roughly 13 TRBJ segments were identified and used for gene usage analysis of CDR3 amino acid clonotypes. COPE and FqMerger were used to merge filtered high-quality paired reads into contigs. BLAST was used to align contigs to IMGT TRBV, TRBD and TRBJ reference genes, with CDR3 defined following IMGT. Highly expanded clones were defined as clonotypes with a frequency above 0.1%. Repertoire diversity was measured by Shannon entropy, and V-J evenness by the Gini coefficient. A clonotype found in more than one individual was treated as public. TCRdb reprocessed the public reads (quality trimming at Q25 with fastp, clone calling with MiXCR) and kept in-frame beta chains. Rows merge per CDR3 protein into single entries with the most common DNA and genes. TCRdb, not the original authors, processed these V and J calls. The sample contains over 200,000 distinct CDR3 sequences, 18% of them found a single time. The ten largest account for roughly a fifth of the sample.

The chain joins TRBV28 to TRBJ1-3, with the D gene not confidently named. The receptor was isolated from a female donor with Graves disease. The material was peripheral blood mononuclear cells (PBMCs), obtained at new diagnosis, from a patient treated with antithyroid drugs. CDR3 loop: CASSLTPEAGNTIYF. The DNA sequence reads TGTGCCAGCAGTTTAACGCCTGAGGCTGGAAACACCATATATTTT.